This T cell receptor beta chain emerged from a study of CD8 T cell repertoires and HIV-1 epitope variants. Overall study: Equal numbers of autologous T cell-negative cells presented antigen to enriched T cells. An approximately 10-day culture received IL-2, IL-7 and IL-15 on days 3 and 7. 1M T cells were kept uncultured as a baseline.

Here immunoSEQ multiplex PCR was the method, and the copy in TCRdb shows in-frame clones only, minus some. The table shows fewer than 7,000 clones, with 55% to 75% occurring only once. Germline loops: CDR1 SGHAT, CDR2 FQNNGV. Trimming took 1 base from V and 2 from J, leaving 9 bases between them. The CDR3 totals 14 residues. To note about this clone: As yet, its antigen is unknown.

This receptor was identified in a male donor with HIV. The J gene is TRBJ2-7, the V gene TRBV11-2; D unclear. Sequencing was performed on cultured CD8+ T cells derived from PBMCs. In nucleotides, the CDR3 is TGTGCCAGCAGCTTAGTACCGGACCCCTACGAGCAGTACTTC. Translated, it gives CASSLVPDPYEQYF.